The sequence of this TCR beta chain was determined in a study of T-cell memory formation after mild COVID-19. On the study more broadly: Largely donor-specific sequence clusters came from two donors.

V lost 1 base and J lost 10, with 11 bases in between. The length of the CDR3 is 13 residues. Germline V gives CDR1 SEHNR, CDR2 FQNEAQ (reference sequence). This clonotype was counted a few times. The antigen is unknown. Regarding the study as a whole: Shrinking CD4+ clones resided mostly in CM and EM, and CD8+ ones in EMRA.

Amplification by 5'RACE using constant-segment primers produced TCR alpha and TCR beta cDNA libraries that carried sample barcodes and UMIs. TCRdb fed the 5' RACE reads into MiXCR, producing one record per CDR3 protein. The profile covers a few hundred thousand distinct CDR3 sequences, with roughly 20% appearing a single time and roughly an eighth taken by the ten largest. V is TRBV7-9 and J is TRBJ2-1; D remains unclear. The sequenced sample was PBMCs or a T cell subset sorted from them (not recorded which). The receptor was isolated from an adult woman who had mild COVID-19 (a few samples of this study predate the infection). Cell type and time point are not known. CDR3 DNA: TGTGCCAGCAGCTTAGGGTTGGGTAGGGAGCAGTTCTTC. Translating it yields CASSLGLGREQFF. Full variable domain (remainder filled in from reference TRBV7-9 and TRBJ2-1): DTGVSQNPRHKITKRGQNVTFRCDPISEHNRLYWYRQTLGQGPEFLTYFQNEAQLEKSRLLSDRFSAERPKGSFSTLEIQRTEQGDSAMYLCASSLGLGREQFFGPGTRLTVL.